The 8 T cell receptor beta chains in this list originate from one sample, sequenced in a study of T-cell memory formation after mild COVID-19. One entry per CDR3 protein, called by TCRdb with MiXCR from the 5' RACE reads. The sample records some 100,000 distinct CDR3 sequences, over 8.5% being singletons. Sequenced sample: PBMCs or a T cell subset sorted from them (not recorded which). These receptors all come from a man between 18 and 35 years old who had mild COVID-19 (a few samples of this study predate the infection). Cell type and time point are not known.

In this sample, this clonotype turned up a few times. The germline gene is not matched at one end of the junction; a read error may be the cause. This chain connects TRBV7-7 to TRBJ2-2; D gene ambiguous. The CDR3 contains 13 residues. Germline V gives CDR1 SSHAT, CDR2 FNYEAQ (reference sequence). Here the CDR3 DNA reads TGTGCTAGCAGCCGCGGGAACACCGGGGAGCTGTTTTTT. Protein product: CASSRGNTGELFF.

This chain links TRBV20-1 with TRBJ2-3, with 12 positions matching TRBD2. The CDR3 runs 15 residues. Germline V gene lookup returns CDR1 DFQATT and CDR2 SNEGSKA (reference sequence). V trimming: 5 bases; J trimming: 5 bases; junction bases outside the gene matches: 8. CDR3 in amino acids: CSAPPSSGGGDTQYF. The CDR3 DNA reads TGCAGTGCTCCCCCTTCTAGCGGGGGGGGAGATACGCAGTATTTT.

This clonotype turned up a few times. This chain joins TRBV12-3 or TRBV12-4 and TRBJ2-7, with 10 bases that match TRBD1. CDR3 length equals 15 residues. The V and J ends lost 5 bases and 4 bases, in that order; junction bases with no gene match: 8. For the CDR3, the DNA is TGTGCCAGCAGTCCCCAGGGGACAGGGGCATACGAGCAGTACTTC. Residues: CASSPQGTGAYEQYF.

This chain links TRBV18 with TRBJ2-1, with 8 bases that match TRBD2. CDR1 and CDR2 (germline): KGHSH, LQKENI. The V gene end was trimmed by 6 bases and the J gene end by 4 bases; junction bases not matched to a gene: 14. The CDR3 has 17 residues. The CDR3 region has the DNA TGTGCCAGCTCCCCCCAGCCGGGGGGGCCTATGTACAATGAGCAGTTCTTC. This sequence encodes CASSPQPGGPMYNEQFF.

By its share, this clonotype is medium-sized. This chain connects TRBV7-9 to TRBJ2-1; D not certain. The CDR3 loop spans 15 amino acids. Germline V lookup: CDR1 SEHNR, CDR2 FQNEAQ (reference sequence). Trimming cost V 1 base and J 5 bases, with 12 bases left between them. The CDR3 protein is CASSLVAIRDNEQFF. Written as DNA, the CDR3 is TGTGCCAGCAGCTTAGTGGCGATTAGGGACAATGAGCAGTTCTTC.

The sample holds many counts of this clonotype. The rearrangement links TRBV7-9 to TRBJ1-5; no clear D. The CDR3 totals 12 residues. Trimming took off 3 bases at V and 7 bases at J, with 7 bases between the two ends. Germline V lookup: CDR1 SEHNR, CDR2 FQNEAQ (reference sequence). CDR3 protein: CASSLGRQPQHF. For the CDR3, the DNA is TGTGCCAGCAGCTTGGGGAGGCAGCCCCAGCATTTT.

This clonotype was seen at least ten times. The rearrangement uses TRBV10-2 and TRBJ2-5; no clear D. Germline V gene data show CDR1 as WSHSY and CDR2 as SAAADI. CDR3 length equals 13 residues. Trimming removed 3 bases from V and 4 bases from J, with 9 bases in between. The CDR3 reads CASSDQIRETQYF. In nucleotides, the CDR3 is TGCGCCAGCAGTGATCAAATCCGAGAGACCCAGTACTTC.

This clonotype was counted a few times. The chain carries TRBV6-2 or TRBV6-3 and TRBJ2-3, with TRBD2 as a possible D gene (5 bases). This CDR3 has 14 amino acids. Between the trimmed V and J ends, which lost 2 bases and 4 bases, there was a span of 10 bases. Germline V gene sequence: CDR1 MNHEY, CDR2 SVGEGT. The CDR3 DNA reads TGTGCCAGCAGTTACGGCCTAGCCTCAGATACGCAGTATTTT. The encoded protein is CASSYGLASDTQYF.